This T cell receptor beta chain comes out of a study of metastatic and nonmetastatic thyroid tumors. No patient had received any treatment before thyroid surgery. As originally analysed: Between-group CDR3 differences, defined by clinicopathological status, yielded a distant-metastasis classifier for papillary thyroid cancer. TCRdb re-analyzed the PCR reads through MiXCR. The V and J calls here are based on TCRdb, not the publication. This sample has some 28,000 clones, with around 17% found just once. The CDR3 length is 15 residues. Germline CDR1 and CDR2: SGHTA and FQGNSA. In regard to this clone: At one end the junction does not follow the germline gene, possibly because of a read error.

The sequence was collected from a female donor with papillary thyroid cancer or a benign thyroid nodule (not recorded which). Some clones in this sample may be carry-over from other donors' samples. The chain employs TRBV7-2 and TRBJ1-2, with D possibly being TRBD1 (6 bases). Sequenced input: blood. CDR3 protein: CASSATGTTNYGYTF. CDR3 nucleotides: TGTGCTAGCAGCGCTACCGGGACAACTAACTATGGCTACACCTTC.